The present T cell receptor beta chain was sequenced within a study of T cell repertoires in cytomegalovirus infection. General study points: Carriers of CMV plus the relevant HLA were identified by cumulative public TCR beta family frequency.

This clonotype occurred a few times. Its antigen is unidentified. V was shortened by 6 bases and J by 7 bases, with 12 bases between the two germline ends. The CDR3 is 12 residues long. Germline V lookup: CDR1 MNHEY, CDR2 SVGAGI. TCRdb redid the calling of the reads with MiXCR, one entry per CDR3 protein. The sample has some 400,000 distinct CDR3 sequences, roughly a third seen once; the top ten hold approximately 13%. The receptor's source is a human donor in good health (CMV status not recorded). Some clones in this sample may be carry-over from other donors' samples. The rearrangement joins TRBV6-5 to TRBJ1-1; D may be TRBD1 (6 bases). Sample: PBMCs. The CDR3 here is CASRDSSIEAFF. The DNA for the CDR3 is TGTGCCAGCAGGGACAGCTCAATTGAAGCTTTCTTT.